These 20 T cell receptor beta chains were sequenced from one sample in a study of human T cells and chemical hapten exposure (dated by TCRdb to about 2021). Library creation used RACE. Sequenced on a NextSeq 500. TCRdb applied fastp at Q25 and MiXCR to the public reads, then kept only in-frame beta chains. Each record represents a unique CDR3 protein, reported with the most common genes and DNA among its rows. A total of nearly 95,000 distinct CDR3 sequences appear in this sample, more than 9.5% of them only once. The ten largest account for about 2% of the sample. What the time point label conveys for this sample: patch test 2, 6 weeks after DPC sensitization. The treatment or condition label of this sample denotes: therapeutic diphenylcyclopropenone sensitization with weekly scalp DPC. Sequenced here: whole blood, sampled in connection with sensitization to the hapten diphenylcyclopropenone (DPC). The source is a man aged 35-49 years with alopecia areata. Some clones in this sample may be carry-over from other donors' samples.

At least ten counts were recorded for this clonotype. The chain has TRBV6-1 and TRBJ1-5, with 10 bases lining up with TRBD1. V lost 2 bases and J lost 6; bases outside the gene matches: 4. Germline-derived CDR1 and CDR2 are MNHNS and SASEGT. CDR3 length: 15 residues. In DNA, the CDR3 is TGTGCCAGCAGTGAACGGACAGGGGGTGCTCAGCCCCAGCATTTT. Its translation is CASSERTGGAQPQHF.

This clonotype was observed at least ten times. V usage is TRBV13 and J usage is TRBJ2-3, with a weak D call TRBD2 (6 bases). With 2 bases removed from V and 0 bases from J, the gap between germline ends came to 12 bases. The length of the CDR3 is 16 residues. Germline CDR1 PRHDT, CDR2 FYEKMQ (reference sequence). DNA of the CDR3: TGTGCCAGCAGCTTAAGTTCAGCGGGTAGCACAGATACGCAGTATTTT. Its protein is CASSLSSAGSTDTQYF.

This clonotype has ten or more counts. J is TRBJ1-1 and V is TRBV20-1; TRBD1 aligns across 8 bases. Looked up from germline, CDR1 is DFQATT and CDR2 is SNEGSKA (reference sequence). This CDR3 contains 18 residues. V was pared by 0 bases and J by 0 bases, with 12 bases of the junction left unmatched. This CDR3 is CSARDYRTGRGMNTEAFF. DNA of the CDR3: TGCAGTGCTAGAGACTACCGGACAGGGAGGGGAATGAACACTGAAGCTTTCTTT.

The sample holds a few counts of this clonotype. CDR3 residues: CASSYSVRVRRIAKNIQYF. The CDR3 bases are TGTGCCAGCAGTTACTCGGTACGAGTAAGGCGCATAGCCAAAAACATTCAGTACTTC. The chain recombines TRBV6-2 or TRBV6-3 with TRBJ2-4; the D is unclear. Germline-derived CDR1 and CDR2 are MNHEY and SVGEGT. The CDR3 has 19 residues. V was trimmed by 0 bases and J by 0 bases, leaving 18 bases between them.

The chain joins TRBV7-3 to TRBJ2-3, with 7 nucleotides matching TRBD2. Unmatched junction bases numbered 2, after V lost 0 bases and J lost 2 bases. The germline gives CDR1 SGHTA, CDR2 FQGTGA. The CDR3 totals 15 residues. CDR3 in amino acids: CASSLTAGVTDTQYF. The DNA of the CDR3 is TGTGCCAGCAGCTTAACGGCGGGAGTCACAGATACGCAGTATTTT. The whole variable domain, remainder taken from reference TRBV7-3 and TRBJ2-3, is GAGVSQTPSNKVTEKGKYVELRCDPISGHTALYWYRQSLGQGPEFLIYFQGTGAADDSGLPNDRFFAVRPEGSVSTLKIQRTERGDSAVYLCASSLTAGVTDTQYFGPGTRLTVL.

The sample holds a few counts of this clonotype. CDR3 in DNA: TGTGCCAGCAGCTCCCGGGAGCGCCGCTACGAGCAGTACTTC. This translates into CASSSRERRYEQYF. This sequence joins TRBV13 and TRBJ2-7; the D gene is possibly TRBD2 (6 bases). V lost 4 bases and J lost 3, with 13 bases in between. In germline, CDR1 is PRHDT, CDR2 FYEKMQ (reference sequence). This CDR3 region has 14 residues.

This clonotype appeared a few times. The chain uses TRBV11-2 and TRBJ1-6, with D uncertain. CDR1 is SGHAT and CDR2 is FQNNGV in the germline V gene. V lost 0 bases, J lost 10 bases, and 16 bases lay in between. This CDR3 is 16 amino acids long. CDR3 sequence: CASSLDLEGLASPLHF. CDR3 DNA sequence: TGTGCCAGCAGCTTAGATCTAGAAGGTCTCGCGTCACCCCTCCACTTT. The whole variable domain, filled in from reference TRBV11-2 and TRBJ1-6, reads EAGVAQSPRYKIIEKRQSVAFWCNPISGHATLYWYQQILGQGPKLLIQFQNNGVVDDSQLPKDRFSAERLKGVDSTLKIQPAKLEDSAVYLCASSLDLEGLASPLHFGNGTRLTVT.

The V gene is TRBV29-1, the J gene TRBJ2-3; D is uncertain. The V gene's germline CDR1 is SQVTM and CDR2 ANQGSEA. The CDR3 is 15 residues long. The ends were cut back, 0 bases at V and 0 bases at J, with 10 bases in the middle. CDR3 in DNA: TGCAGCGTTGAAGAAAGGTCAGCAAGCACAGATACGCAGTATTTT. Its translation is CSVEERSASTDTQYF.

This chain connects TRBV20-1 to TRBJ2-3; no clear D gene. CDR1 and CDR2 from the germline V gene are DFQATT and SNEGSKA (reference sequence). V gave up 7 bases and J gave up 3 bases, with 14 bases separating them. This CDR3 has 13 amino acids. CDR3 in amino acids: CSVPGAATDTQYF. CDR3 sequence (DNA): TGCAGTGTTCCGGGTGCCGCGACAGATACGCAGTATTTT.

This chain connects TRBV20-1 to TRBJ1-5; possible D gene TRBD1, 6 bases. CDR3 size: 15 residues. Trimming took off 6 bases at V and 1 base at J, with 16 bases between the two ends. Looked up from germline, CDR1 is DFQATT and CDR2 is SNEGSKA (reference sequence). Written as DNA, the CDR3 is TGCAGTGCGAGCTCGGACAGTCGCAGCAATCAGCCCCAGCATTTT. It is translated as CSASSDSRSNQPQHF.

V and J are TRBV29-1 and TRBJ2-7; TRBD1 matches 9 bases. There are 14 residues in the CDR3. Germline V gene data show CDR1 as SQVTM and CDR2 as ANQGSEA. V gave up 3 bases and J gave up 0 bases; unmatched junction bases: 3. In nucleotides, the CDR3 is TGCAGCGTTGACCCGGGACAGGGCTCCTACGAGCAGTACTTC. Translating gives CSVDPGQGSYEQYF.

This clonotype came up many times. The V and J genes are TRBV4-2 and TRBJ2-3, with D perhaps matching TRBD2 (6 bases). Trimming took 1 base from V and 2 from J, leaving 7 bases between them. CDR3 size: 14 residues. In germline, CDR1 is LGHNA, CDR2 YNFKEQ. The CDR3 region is CASSQVAVTDTQYF. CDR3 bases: TGTGCCAGCAGCCAAGTAGCGGTCACAGATACGCAGTATTTT.

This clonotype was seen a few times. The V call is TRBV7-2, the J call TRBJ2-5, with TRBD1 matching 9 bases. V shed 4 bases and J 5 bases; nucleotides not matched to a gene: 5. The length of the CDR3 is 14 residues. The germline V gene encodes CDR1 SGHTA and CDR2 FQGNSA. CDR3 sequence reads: CASSSGTGIETQYF. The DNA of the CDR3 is TGTGCCAGCAGCTCCGGGACAGGGATCGAGACCCAGTACTTC.

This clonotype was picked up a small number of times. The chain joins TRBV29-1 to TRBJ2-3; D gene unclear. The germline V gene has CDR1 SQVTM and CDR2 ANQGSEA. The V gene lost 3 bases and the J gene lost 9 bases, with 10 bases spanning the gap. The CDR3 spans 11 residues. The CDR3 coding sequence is TGCAGCGTTGAGTACCAGAACACGCAGTATTTT. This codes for CSVEYQNTQYF.

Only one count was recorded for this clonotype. The CDR3 loop is CASSQPYEAFF. CDR3 coding DNA: TGTGCCAGCAGCCAACCTTATGAAGCTTTCTTT. The rearrangement uses TRBV4-2 and TRBJ1-1, with no clear D. CDR3 length: 11 amino acids. Per the germline V gene, CDR1 is LGHNA and CDR2 is YNFKEQ. Trimming removed 2 bases at V and 7 bases at J, with 5 bases between.

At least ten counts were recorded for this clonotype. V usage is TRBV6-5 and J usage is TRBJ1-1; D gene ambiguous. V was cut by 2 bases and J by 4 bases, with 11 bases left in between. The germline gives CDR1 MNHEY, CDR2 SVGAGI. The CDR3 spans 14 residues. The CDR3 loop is CASSYQEAGTEAFF. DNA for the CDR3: TGTGCCAGCAGTTACCAGGAAGCGGGCACTGAAGCTTTCTTT.

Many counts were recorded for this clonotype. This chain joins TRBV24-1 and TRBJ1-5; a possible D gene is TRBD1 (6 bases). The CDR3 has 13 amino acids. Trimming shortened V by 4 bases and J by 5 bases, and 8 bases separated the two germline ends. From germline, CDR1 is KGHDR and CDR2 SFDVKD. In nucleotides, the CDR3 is TGTGCCACCAGTGACAGGGGCCATCAGCCCCAGCATTTT. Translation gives CATSDRGHQPQHF.

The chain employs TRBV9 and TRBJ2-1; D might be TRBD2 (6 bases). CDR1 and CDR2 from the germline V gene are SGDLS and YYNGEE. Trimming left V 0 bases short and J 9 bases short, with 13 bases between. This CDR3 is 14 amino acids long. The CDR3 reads CASSVAPRELEQFF. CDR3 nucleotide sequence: TGTGCCAGCAGCGTAGCCCCCCGGGAGCTTGAGCAGTTCTTC.

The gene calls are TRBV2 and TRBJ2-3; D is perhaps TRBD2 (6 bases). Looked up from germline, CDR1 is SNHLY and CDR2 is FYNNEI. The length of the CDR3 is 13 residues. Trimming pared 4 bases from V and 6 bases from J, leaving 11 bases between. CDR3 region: CASSAEGLDTQYF. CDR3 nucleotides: TGTGCCAGCAGTGCGGAGGGACTGGATACGCAGTATTTT.

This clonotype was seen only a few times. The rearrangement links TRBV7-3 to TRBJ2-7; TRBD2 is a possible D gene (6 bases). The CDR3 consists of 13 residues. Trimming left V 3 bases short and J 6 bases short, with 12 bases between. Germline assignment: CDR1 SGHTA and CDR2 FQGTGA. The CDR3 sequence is CASSLVGRGEQYF. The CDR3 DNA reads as TGTGCCAGCAGCTTGGTGGGGCGGGGCGAGCAGTACTTC. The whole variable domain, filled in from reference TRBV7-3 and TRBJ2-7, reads GAGVSQTPSNKVTEKGKYVELRCDPISGHTALYWYRQSLGQGPEFLIYFQGTGAADDSGLPNDRFFAVRPEGSVSTLKIQRTERGDSAVYLCASSLVGRGEQYFGPGTRLTVT.